This T cell receptor beta chain originates from a study of T cells after yellow fever vaccination. Findings of the study overall: Contaminants from the bulk population, in the form of abundant clonotypes, could be found in FACS-sorted repertoires.

Researchers made TCR cDNA using 5'RACE template switching, and this step added a universal primer site and UMIs. TCRdb processed the 5' RACE reads anew with MiXCR; each CDR3 protein has one entry. The table has some 600,000 distinct CDR3 sequences, 9% to 15% seen once. In the case of this clonotype: Its antigen is not known.

This material consisted of PBMCs, taken on the day of the yellow fever booster vaccination. This clonotype was obtained from a man between 25 and 39 years old who received the YFV17D yellow fever vaccine.

For the CDR3, the DNA is TGCAGCGTTGAAGGTCAGTTCCCCTACGAGCAGTACTTC. Translation gives CSVEGQFPYEQYF. The chain uses TRBV29-1 and TRBJ2-7; D uncertain. The CDR3 extends over 13 amino acids. V was shortened by 1 base and J by 2 bases, with 9 bases between the two germline ends. Germline V CDR1 and CDR2: SQVTM, ANQGSEA.